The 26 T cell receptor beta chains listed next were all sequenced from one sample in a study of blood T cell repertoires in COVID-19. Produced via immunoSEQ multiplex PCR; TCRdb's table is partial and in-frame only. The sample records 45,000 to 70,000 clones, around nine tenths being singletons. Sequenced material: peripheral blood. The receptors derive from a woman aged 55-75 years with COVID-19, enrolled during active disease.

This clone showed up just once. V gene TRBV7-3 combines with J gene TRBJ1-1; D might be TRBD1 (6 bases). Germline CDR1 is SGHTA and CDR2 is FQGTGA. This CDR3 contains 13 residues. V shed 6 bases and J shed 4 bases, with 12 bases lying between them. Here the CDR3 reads CASSGQFSTEAFF. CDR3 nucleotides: TGTGCCAGCAGTGGACAGTTTTCCACTGAAGCTTTCTTT.

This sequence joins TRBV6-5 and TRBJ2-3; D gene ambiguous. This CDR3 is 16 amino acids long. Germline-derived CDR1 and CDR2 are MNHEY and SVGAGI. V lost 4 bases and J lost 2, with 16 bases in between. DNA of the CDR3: TGTGCCAGCAGTTCCCCCTATTCAGGAATCACAGATACGCAGTATTTT. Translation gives CASSSPYSGITDTQYF.

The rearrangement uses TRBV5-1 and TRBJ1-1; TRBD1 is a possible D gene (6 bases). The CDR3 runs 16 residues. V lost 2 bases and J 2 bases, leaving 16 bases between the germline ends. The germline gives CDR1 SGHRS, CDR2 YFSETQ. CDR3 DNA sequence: TGCGCCAGCAGCTTCGGATTTGGGGGCTCTAACACTGAAGCTTTCTTT. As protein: CASSFGFGGSNTEAFF.

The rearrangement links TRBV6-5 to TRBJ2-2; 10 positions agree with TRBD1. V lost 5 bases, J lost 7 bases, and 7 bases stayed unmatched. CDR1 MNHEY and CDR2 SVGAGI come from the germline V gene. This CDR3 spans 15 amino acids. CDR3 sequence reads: CASSKIRDRGGELFF. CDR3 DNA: TGTGCCAGCAGTAAAATCCGGGACAGGGGCGGGGAGCTGTTTTTT.

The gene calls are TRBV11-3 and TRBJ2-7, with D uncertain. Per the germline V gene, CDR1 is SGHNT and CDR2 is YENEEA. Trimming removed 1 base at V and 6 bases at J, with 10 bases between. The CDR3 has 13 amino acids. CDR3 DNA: TGTGCCAGCAGCTTAGCGGCTAGATCCGAGCAGTACTTC. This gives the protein CASSLAARSEQYF. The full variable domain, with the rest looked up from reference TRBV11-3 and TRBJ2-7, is EAGVVQSPRYKIIEKKQPVAFWCNPISGHNTLYWYLQNLGQGPELLIRYENEEAVDDSQLPKDRFSAERLKGVDSTLKIQPAELGDSAVYLCASSLAARSEQYFGPGTRLTVT.

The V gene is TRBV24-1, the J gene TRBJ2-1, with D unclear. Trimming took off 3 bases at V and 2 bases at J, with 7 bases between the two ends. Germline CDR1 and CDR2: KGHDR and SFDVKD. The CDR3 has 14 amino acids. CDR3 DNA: TGTGCCACCAGTGATGCCTCAGCCTACAATGAGCAGTTCTTC. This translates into CATSDASAYNEQFF.

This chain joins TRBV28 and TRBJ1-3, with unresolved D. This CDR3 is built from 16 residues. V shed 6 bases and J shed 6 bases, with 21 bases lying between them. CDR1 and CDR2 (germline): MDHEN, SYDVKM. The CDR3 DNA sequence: TGTGCCAGCAGCCCCGGGAAGATGGACTTGGAAAACACCATATATTTT. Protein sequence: CASSPGKMDLENTIYF.

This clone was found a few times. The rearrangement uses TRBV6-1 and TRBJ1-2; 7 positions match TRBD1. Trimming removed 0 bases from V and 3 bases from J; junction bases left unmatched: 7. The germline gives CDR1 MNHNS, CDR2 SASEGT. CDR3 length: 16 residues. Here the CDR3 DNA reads TGTGCCAGCAGTGAAGCGTCACAGGGGTGGTACTATGGCTACACCTTC. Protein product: CASSEASQGWYYGYTF.

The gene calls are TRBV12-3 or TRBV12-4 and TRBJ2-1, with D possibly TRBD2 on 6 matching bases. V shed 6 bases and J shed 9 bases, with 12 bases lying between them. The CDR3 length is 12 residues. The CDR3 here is CASSPLGGEQFF. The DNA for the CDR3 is TGTGCCAGCAGCCCTTTGGGGGGTGAGCAGTTCTTC.

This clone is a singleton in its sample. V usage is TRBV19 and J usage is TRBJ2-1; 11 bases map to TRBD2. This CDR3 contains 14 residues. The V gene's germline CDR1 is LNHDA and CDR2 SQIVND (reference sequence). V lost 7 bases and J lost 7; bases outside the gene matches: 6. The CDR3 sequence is CASNQLAGDNEQFF. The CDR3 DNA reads TGTGCCAGTAACCAACTAGCGGGAGATAATGAGCAGTTCTTC.

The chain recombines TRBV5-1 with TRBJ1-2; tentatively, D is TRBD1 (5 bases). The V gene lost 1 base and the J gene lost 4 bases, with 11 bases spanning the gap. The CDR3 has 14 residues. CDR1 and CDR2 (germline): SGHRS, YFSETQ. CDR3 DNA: TGCGCCAGCAGCTTGAAGGGGCAGGGCTATGGCTACACCTTC. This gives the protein CASSLKGQGYGYTF.

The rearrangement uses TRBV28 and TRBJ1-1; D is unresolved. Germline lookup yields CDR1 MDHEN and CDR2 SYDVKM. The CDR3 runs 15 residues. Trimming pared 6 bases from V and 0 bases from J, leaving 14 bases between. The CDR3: CASSPWSPLNTEAFF. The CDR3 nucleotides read TGTGCCAGCAGCCCCTGGAGCCCCCTGAACACTGAAGCTTTCTTT.

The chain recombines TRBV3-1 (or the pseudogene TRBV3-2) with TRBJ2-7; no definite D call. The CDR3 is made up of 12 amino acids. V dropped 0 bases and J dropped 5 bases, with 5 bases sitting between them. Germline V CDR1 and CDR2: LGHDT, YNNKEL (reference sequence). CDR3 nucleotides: TGTGCCAGCAGCCAAGATCGCGACGAGCAGTACTTC. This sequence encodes CASSQDRDEQYF.

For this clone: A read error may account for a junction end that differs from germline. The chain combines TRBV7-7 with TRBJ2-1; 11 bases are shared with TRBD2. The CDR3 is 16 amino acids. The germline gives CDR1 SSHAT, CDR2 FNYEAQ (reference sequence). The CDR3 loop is CASSYTLAGGPGEQFF. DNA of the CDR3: TGTGCTAGCAGTTACACCTTAGCGGGAGGGCCGGGTGAGCAGTTCTTC.

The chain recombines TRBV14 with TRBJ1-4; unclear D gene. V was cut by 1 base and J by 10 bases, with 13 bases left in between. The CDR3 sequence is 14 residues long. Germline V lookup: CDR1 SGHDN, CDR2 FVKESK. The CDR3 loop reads CASSQVRVGGKLFF. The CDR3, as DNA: TGTGCCAGCAGCCAAGTAAGAGTCGGAGGAAAACTGTTTTTT. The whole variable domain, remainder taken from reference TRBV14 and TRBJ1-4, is EAGVTQFPSHSVIEKGQTVTLRCDPISGHDNLYWYRRVMGKEIKFLLHFVKESKQDESGMPNNRFLAERTGGTYSTLKVQPAELEDSGVYFCASSQVRVGGKLFFGSGTQLSVL.

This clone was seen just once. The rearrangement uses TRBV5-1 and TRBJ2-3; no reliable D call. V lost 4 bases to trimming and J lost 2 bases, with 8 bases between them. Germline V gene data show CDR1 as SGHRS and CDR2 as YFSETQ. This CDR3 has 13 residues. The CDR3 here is CASSNSPTDTQYF. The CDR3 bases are TGCGCCAGCAGCAATAGCCCCACAGATACGCAGTATTTT.

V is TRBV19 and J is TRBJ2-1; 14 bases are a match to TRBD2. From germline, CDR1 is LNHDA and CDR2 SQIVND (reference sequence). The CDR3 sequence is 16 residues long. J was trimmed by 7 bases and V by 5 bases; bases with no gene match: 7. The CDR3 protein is CASSLPGTSGRNEQFF. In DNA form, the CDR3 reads TGTGCCAGTAGTTTACCCGGGACTAGCGGGAGAAATGAGCAGTTCTTC.

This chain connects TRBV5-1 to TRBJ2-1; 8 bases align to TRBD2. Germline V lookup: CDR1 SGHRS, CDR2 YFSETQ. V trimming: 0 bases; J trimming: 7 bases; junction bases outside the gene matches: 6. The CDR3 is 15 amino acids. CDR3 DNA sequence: TGCGCCAGCAGCTTGGCGCCGGGAGGGGGGAATGAGCAGTTCTTC. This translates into CASSLAPGGGNEQFF. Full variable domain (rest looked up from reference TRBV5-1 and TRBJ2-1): KAGVTQTPRYLIKTRGQQVTLSCSPISGHRSVSWYQQTPGQGLQFLFEYFSETQRNKGNFPGRFSGRQFSNSRSEMNVSTLELGDSALYLCASSLAPGGGNEQFFGPGTRLTVL.

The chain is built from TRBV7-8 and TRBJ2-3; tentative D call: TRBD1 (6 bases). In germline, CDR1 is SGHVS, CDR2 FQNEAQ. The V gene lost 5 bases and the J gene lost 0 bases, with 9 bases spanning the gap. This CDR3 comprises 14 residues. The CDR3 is CASSVGTSTDTQYF. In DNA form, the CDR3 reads TGTGCCAGCAGCGTGGGGACAAGCACAGATACGCAGTATTTT.

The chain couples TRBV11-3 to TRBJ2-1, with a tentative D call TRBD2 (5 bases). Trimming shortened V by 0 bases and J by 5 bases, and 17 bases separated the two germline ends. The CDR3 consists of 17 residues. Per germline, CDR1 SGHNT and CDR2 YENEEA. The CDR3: CASSLDLGGVLNNEQFF. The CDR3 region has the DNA TGTGCCAGCAGCTTAGATCTTGGAGGAGTTCTAAACAATGAGCAGTTCTTC.

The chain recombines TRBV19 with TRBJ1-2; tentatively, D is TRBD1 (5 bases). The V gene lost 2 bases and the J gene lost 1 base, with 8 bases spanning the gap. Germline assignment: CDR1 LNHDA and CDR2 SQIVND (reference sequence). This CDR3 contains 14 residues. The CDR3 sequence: CASSINRNNYGYTF. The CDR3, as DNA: TGTGCCAGTAGTATAAACAGGAATAACTATGGCTACACCTTC.

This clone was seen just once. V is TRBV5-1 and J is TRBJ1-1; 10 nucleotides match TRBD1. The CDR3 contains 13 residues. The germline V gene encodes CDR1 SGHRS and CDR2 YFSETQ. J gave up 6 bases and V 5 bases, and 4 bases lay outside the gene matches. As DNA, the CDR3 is TGCGCCAGCAGTCGAGACAGGGGGCCTGAAGCTTTCTTT. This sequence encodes CASSRDRGPEAFF.

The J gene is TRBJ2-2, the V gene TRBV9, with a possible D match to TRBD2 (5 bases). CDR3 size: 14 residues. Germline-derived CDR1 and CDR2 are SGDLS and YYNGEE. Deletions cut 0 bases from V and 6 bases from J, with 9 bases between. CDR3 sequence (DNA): TGTGCCAGCAGCGTAGGTGAGGGATCCGGGGAGCTGTTTTTT. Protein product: CASSVGEGSGELFF.

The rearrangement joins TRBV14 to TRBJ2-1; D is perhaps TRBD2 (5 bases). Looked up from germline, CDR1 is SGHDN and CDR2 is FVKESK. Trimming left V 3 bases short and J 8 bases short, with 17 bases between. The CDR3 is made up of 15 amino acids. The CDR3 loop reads CASSQMAILGYEQFF. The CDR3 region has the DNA TGTGCCAGCAGCCAGATGGCCATACTAGGCTATGAGCAGTTCTTC.

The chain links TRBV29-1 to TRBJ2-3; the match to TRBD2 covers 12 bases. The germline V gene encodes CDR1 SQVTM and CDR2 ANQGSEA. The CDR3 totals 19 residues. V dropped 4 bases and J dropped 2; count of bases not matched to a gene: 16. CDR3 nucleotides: TGCAGCGTTGGAGGTAGACTAGCGGGAGACCCATGGCCCACAGATACGCAGTATTTT. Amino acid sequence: CSVGGRLAGDPWPTDTQYF.

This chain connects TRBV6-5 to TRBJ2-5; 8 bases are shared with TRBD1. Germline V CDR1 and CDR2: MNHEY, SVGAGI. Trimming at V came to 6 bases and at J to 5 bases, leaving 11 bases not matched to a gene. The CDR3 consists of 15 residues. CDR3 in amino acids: CASRPDRGLWETQYF. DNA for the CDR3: TGTGCCAGCAGGCCAGACAGGGGATTATGGGAGACCCAGTACTTC.